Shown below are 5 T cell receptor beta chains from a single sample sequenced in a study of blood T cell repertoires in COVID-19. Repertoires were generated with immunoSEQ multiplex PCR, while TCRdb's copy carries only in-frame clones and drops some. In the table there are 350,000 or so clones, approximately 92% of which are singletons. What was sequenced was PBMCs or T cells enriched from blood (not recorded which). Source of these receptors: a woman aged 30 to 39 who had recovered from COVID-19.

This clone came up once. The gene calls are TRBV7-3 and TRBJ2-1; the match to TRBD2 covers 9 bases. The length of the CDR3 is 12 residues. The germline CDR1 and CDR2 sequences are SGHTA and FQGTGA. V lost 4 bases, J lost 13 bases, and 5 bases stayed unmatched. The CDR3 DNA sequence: TGTGCCAGCAGCTCTACGCGGGAGGGCCAGTTCTTC. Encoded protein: CASSSTREGQFF.

CDR3 nucleotide sequence: TGTGCCAGCAGCCAGGCTAGCGGGAGTGATACGCAGTATTTT. This sequence encodes CASSQASGSDTQYF. The rearrangement joins TRBV3-1 (or the pseudogene TRBV3-2) to TRBJ2-3; 10 nucleotides align to TRBD2. Germline V gene lookup returns CDR1 LGHDT and CDR2 YNNKEL (reference sequence). This CDR3 contains 14 residues. The junction had 3 bases not matched to a gene; V was cut back by 3 bases and J by 6 bases.

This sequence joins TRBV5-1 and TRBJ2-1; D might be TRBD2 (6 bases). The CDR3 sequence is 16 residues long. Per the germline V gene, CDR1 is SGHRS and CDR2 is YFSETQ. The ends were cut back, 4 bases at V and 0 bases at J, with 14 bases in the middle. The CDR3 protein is CASSGGSGSSYNEQFF. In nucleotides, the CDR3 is TGCGCCAGCAGCGGGGGGTCAGGGAGCTCCTACAATGAGCAGTTCTTC.

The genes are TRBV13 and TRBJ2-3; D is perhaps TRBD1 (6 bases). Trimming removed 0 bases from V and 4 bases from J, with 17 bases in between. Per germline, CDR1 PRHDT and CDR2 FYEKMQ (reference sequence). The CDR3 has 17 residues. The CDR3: CASSLGHWGSGADTQYF. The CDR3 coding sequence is TGTGCCAGCAGCTTAGGCCATTGGGGATCAGGGGCAGATACGCAGTATTTT.

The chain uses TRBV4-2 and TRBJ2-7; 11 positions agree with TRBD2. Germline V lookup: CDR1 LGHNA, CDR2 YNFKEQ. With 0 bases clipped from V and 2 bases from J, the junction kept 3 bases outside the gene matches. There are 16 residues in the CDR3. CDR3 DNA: TGTGCCAGCAGCCAAGACAAGGGACTAGCGGCCTACGAGCAGTACTTC. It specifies CASSQDKGLAAYEQYF.